This is a list of T cell receptor beta chains from one sample in a study of blood T cell repertoires in COVID-19. Generated by immunoSEQ multiplex PCR, the TCRdb table keeps only in-frame clones and is missing some. The table includes roughly 260,000 clones, 70% to 90% detected once. Sample: peripheral blood. The origin of the receptors is a woman between 45 and 60 years old with acute or convalescent COVID-19. Both conserved end residues are part of each CDR3. A D gene is named only where the DNA matches it firmly. Clone size is stated in some rows and not others, as once, few, many or a class when expanded.

NA | TRBJ2-1 | NA | TRBV19 | TGTGCCAGTAGTCAGGTTAACAATGAGCAGTTCTTC | CASSQVNNEQFF
TRBD1 | TRBJ1-5 | NA | TRBV6-1 | TGTGCCAGCAGTGAGACAGGGACCCTTCAGCCCCAGCATTTT | CASSETGTLQPQHF
TRBD1 | TRBJ1-1 | NA | TRBV13 | TGTGCCAGCAGCTTAGACAGGGGAGGCACTGAAGCTTTCTTT | CASSLDRGGTEAFF
NA | TRBJ2-5 | once | TRBV29-1 | TGCAGCGGGAGGATCAGGAGGGCAGAGACCCAGTACTTC | CSGRIRRAETQYF
NA | TRBJ1-4 | NA | TRBV27 | TGTGCCAGCAGTTTCGCAAACAGGGCCTGGGAAAAACTGTTTTTT | CASSFANRAWEKLFF
NA | TRBJ1-6 | few | TRBV9 | TGTGCCAGCAGCGTAGCGGTCGATAATTCACCCCTCCACTTT | CASSVAVDNSPLHF
TRBD2 | TRBJ2-7 | NA | TRBV7-2 | TGTGCCAGCAGCCCAGGGGGACTAGCGGATCTCTCCTACGAGCAGTACTTC | CASSPGGLADLSYEQYF
NA | TRBJ2-1 | NA | TRBV6-2/TRBV6-3 | TGTGCCAGCAGTTACCTGGCAGGGCTTAATGAGCAGTTCTTC | CASSYLAGLNEQFF
TRBD1 | TRBJ1-6 | few | TRBV30 | TGTGCCTGGAGTAACCGGGACAGGGTTTCTTCACCCCTCCACTTT | CAWSNRDRVSSPLHF
TRBD2 | TRBJ2-3 | few | TRBV5-4 | TGTGCCAGCAGCTCGGGACTAGCGGGAGGCGCGGGAGATACGCAGTATTTT | CASSSGLAGGAGDTQYF
TRBD2 | TRBJ2-1 | once | TRBV30 | TGTGCCTGGGGCCCGGGACTAGCGGGAGCGTATGAGCAGTTCTTC | CAWGPGLAGAYEQFF
TRBD1 | TRBJ1-2 | NA | TRBV6-5 | TGTGCCAGCCTGGACAGGGTCTCCGCCTATGGCTACACCTTC | CASLDRVSAYGYTF
NA | TRBJ1-5 | NA | TRBV5-6 | TGTGCCAGCAGCTTCGGTTCCCCGGGCAATCAGCCCCAGCATTTT | CASSFGSPGNQPQHF
TRBD2 | TRBJ2-7 | NA | TRBV10-3 | TGTGCCATCAACAAAGCGGGAAGTCGGCACGAGCAGTACTTC | CAINKAGSRHEQYF
TRBD1 | TRBJ1-2 | few | TRBV30 | TGTGCCTGGAGGGGACAGGGGGCCAGCTATGGCTACACCTTC | CAWRGQGASYGYTF
TRBD2 | TRBJ2-1 | NA | TRBV27 | TGTGCCAGCAGTTTAATCCTAGCGGGAGGCGCCGATGAGCAGTTCTTC | CASSLILAGGADEQFF
NA | TRBJ1-1 | NA | TRBV11-3 | TGTGCCAGCAGCTTGGTGAGAGGGCAGGTTGAAGCTTTCTTT | CASSLVRGQVEAFF
NA | TRBJ1-2 | NA | TRBV2 | TGTGCCAGCAGCGTTAATGGGTTGGAGGGCTACACCTTC | CASSVNGLEGYTF
NA | TRBJ2-7 | NA | TRBV11-2 | TGTGCCAGCAGCCCCGACGGCGGCTACGAGCAGTACTTC | CASSPDGGYEQYF
TRBD2 | TRBJ2-1 | NA | TRBV19 | TGTGCCAGTAGTAGCCTAGCGGGATCCTACAATGAGCAGTTCTTC | CASSSLAGSYNEQFF
TRBD2 | TRBJ2-3 | NA | TRBV7-7 | TGTGCTAGCAGTTTTAGCGGGAGTGGGGCAGATACGCAGTATTTT | CASSFSGSGADTQYF
NA | TRBJ2-2 | NA | TRBV3-1/TRBV3-2 | TGTGCCAGCAGGCCCAGGAGGGCTCCCGGGGAGCTGTTTTTT | CASRPRRAPGELFF
TRBD1 | TRBJ1-1 | NA | TRBV5-6 | TGTGCCAGCAGCTTCGGTCAGGGGGGAATGAACACTGAAGCTTTCTTT | CASSFGQGGMNTEAFF
TRBD2 | TRBJ2-1 | NA | TRBV6-5 | TGTGCCAGCAGGAGCGGGGGGCCATACAATGAGCAGTTCTTC | CASRSGGPYNEQFF
TRBD2 | TRBJ2-1 | NA | TRBV7-3 | TGTGCCAGCAGCCAAACTAGCGGGAACAATGAGCAGTTCTTC | CASSQTSGNNEQFF
TRBD2 | TRBJ2-7 | NA | TRBV7-2 | TGTGCCAGCAGCCCCGCGGGAGTCGGCTACGAGCAGTACTTC | CASSPAGVGYEQYF
NA | TRBJ2-1 | NA | TRBV13 | TGTGCCAGCAGCTCCCGGTGGGGAGCCAATGAGCAGTTCTTC | CASSSRWGANEQFF
NA | TRBJ2-6 | NA | TRBV28 | TGTGCCAGCAGTTTATATAAGGGACCGGGGGCTGGGGCCAACGTCCTGACTTTC | CASSLYKGPGAGANVLTF
TRBD1 | TRBJ2-5 | NA | TRBV6-2/TRBV6-3 | TGTGCCAGCAGCGACGGACAGGGGCGGGAGACCCAGTACTTC | CASSDGQGRETQYF
NA | TRBJ2-2 | NA | TRBV28 | TGTGCCAGCAGTTTCCCCAGGGCAGGCGCGGACACCGGGGAGCTGTTTTTT | CASSFPRAGADTGELFF
NA | TRBJ1-4 | NA | TRBV4-1 | TGCGCCAGCAGCCAAGCCCGAGGGGGTACTAATGAAAAACTGTTTTTT | CASSQARGGTNEKLFF
NA | TRBJ1-5 | NA | TRBV19 | TGTGCCAGTACCACGTGGCAGGACGGGAGTCAGCCCCAGCATTTT | CASTTWQDGSQPQHF
NA | TRBJ1-3 | NA | TRBV4-1 | TGCGCCAGCAGCCTAAGGGCGGCGGGATCTGGAAACACCATATATTTT | CASSLRAAGSGNTIYF
NA | TRBJ2-1 | NA | TRBV7-2 | TGTGCCAGCAGCTTAGTGACAGGTGAGAATGAGCAGTTCTTC | CASSLVTGENEQFF